This T cell receptor (beta chain) originates from a study of response to subunit inactivated influenza vaccine. Only a few counts were recorded for this clonotype. Its antigen remains unidentified. General observations from the study: Only a handful of new T cells, the authors suggested, are recruited with each seasonal influenza vaccination.

One entry per CDR3 protein, called by TCRdb with MiXCR from the RT-PCR reads. Found here are roughly 650,000 distinct CDR3 sequences, 11% to 15% of them singletons; the top ten hold roughly 7.2%. This clonotype originated in a man aged 45 to 65 who received an inactivated influenza vaccine. This specimen consisted of PBMCs from blood, obtained roughly 15 days before vaccination.

The CDR3 loop reads CSARDLMRGPNYGYTF. CDR3 in DNA: TGCAGTGCTAGAGATCTCATGAGGGGGCCTAACTATGGCTACACCTTC. The chain combines TRBV20-1 with TRBJ1-2; TRBD1 aligns across 7 bases. The germline V gene encodes CDR1 DFQATT and CDR2 SNEGSKA (reference sequence). Trimming took 0 bases from V and 0 from J; bases not matched to a gene: 7. The CDR3 contains 16 residues.